The rows below give T cell receptor beta chains drawn from one sample of a study of CD8 T cells in ankylosing spondylitis. TCRdb processed the 5' RACE reads anew with MiXCR; each CDR3 protein has one entry. The table lists about 140,000 distinct CDR3 sequences, 6.5% to 8.5% of them singletons. The sequencing sample was made of synovial fluid, either unsorted or a sorted T cell fraction (not recorded which). All receptors come from a male donor with ankylosing spondylitis. The CDR3 runs from the conserved cysteine through the conserved F or W. Fields, in order: V gene, D gene, clone size, J gene, CDR3 protein, CDR3 DNA. The D gene is left open where the match is weak. The size entry is marked missing in some rows and otherwise reads once, few, many or a size class.

V: TRBV12-3/TRBV12-4
D: -
size: many
J: TRBJ2-6
CDR3: CASVTSSGANVLTF
DNA: TGTGCCAGCGTCACCAGCTCTGGGGCCAACGTCCTGACTTTC

V: TRBV12-3/TRBV12-4
D: -
size: many
J: TRBJ1-5
CDR3: CASRSGGWDSNQPQHF
DNA: TGTGCCAGCAGGTCCGGAGGTTGGGATAGCAATCAGCCCCAGCATTTT

V: TRBV18
D: -
size: -
J: TRBJ1-1
CDR3: CASSPGVGQGNTEAFF
DNA: TGTGCCAGCTCACCGGGAGTCGGGCAGGGGAACACTGAAGCTTTCTTT

V: TRBV20-1
D: -
size: many
J: TRBJ2-3
CDR3: CSARDGADLTDTQYF
DNA: TGCAGTGCTAGAGATGGGGCGGATTTGACAGATACGCAGTATTTT

V: TRBV20-1
D: TRBD1
size: many
J: TRBJ1-2
CDR3: CSGQGNYGYTF
DNA: TGCAGTGGACAGGGGAACTATGGCTACACCTTC

V: TRBV20-1
D: -
size: -
J: TRBJ1-2
CDR3: CSARAGRNYGYTF
DNA: TGCAGTGCTAGAGCAGGCCGAAACTATGGCTACACCTTC

V: TRBV7-9
D: TRBD2
size: many
J: TRBJ2-5
CDR3: CASSPSGGPGTQYF
DNA: TGTGCCAGCAGCCCCAGCGGGGGCCCTGGGACCCAGTACTTC

V: TRBV7-3
D: -
size: many
J: TRBJ1-1
CDR3: CASSVVGGDTEAFF
DNA: TGTGCCAGCAGTGTGGTTGGGGGGGACACTGAAGCTTTCTTT

V: TRBV5-1
D: TRBD2
size: many
J: TRBJ2-1
CDR3: CASSLLGTSAYNEQFF
DNA: TGCGCCAGCAGCTTGCTCGGGACTAGCGCATACAATGAGCAGTTCTTC

V: TRBV30
D: -
size: few
J: TRBJ1-2
CDR3: CAWRGGTPYGYTF
DNA: TGTGCCTGGAGAGGGGGGACCCCATATGGCTACACCTTC

V: TRBV10-3
D: -
size: many
J: TRBJ1-1
CDR3: CAISDRGGDTEAFF
DNA: TGTGCCATCAGTGACAGGGGAGGGGACACTGAAGCTTTCTTT

V: TRBV7-2
D: -
size: many
J: TRBJ1-2
CDR3: CASSEQRHLNYGYTF
DNA: TGTGCCAGCAGCGAACAGCGCCACCTTAACTATGGCTACACCTTC

V: TRBV4-2
D: TRBD2
size: few
J: TRBJ2-3
CDR3: CASSQSPGAGGRPDTQYF
DNA: TGTGCCAGCAGCCAAAGCCCTGGGGCGGGGGGGCGACCAGATACGCAGTATTTT

V: TRBV20-1
D: -
size: -
J: TRBJ2-7
CDR3: CSALDKNWEQYF
DNA: TGCAGTGCTTTGGACAAGAACTGGGAGCAGTACTTC

V: TRBV5-1
D: -
size: few
J: TRBJ2-7
CDR3: CASTLNLLYFYEQYF
DNA: TGCGCCAGCACCCTAAACCTACTATATTTCTACGAGCAGTACTTC

V: TRBV27
D: -
size: -
J: TRBJ2-1
CDR3: CASNPGYVLHEQFF
DNA: TGTGCCAGCAATCCCGGCTACGTTTTACATGAGCAGTTCTTC

V: TRBV7-2
D: -
size: many
J: TRBJ1-5
CDR3: CASSRSGGSNQPQHF
DNA: TGTGCCAGCAGCCGTTCCGGGGGGAGCAATCAGCCCCAGCATTTT

V: TRBV5-4
D: -
size: -
J: TRBJ2-2
CDR3: CASSLVQGMTGELFF
DNA: TGTGCCAGCAGCTTGGTCCAGGGAATGACCGGGGAGCTGTTTTTT

V: TRBV6-2/TRBV6-3
D: -
size: many
J: TRBJ2-3
CDR3: CASSLGHPNNGNTQYF
DNA: TGTGCCAGCAGTTTGGGACACCCAAATAACGGAAATACGCAGTATTTT

V: TRBV28
D: -
size: -
J: TRBJ2-5
CDR3: CASSLNNRGEAHF
DNA: TGTGCCAGCAGTTTAAATAATCGGGGAGAAGCCCACTTC

V: TRBV7-2
D: -
size: -
J: TRBJ1-6
CDR3: CASSLGHSPLHF
DNA: TGTGCCAGCAGCTTAGGACATTCACCCCTCCACTTT

V: TRBV5-6
D: -
size: -
J: TRBJ2-5
CDR3: CASSPGTLETQYF
DNA: TGTGCCAGCAGCCCCGGGACTCTTGAGACCCAGTACTTC

V: TRBV12-3/TRBV12-4
D: TRBD1
size: few
J: TRBJ1-5
CDR3: CASSTQTGQGGQPQHF
DNA: TGTGCCAGCAGTACCCAAACCGGACAGGGGGGTCAGCCCCAGCATTTT

V: TRBV5-8
D: TRBD2
size: -
J: TRBJ2-1
CDR3: CASSSGKTSGSYNEQFF
DNA: TGTGCCAGCAGCTCCGGAAAGACTAGCGGGTCCTACAATGAGCAGTTCTTC

V: TRBV20-1
D: -
size: many
J: TRBJ2-7
CDR3: CSAGLGQNSYEQYF
DNA: TGCAGTGCTGGGTTGGGGCAGAACTCCTACGAGCAGTACTTC

V: TRBV20-1
D: -
size: -
J: TRBJ2-5
CDR3: CSASPGGWETQYF
DNA: TGCAGTGCTAGCCCTGGGGGCTGGGAGACCCAGTACTTC

V: TRBV28
D: -
size: many
J: TRBJ2-1
CDR3: CASSLAEGGEQFF
DNA: TGTGCCAGCAGTTTAGCGGAGGGGGGTGAGCAGTTCTTC

V: TRBV7-3
D: TRBD1
size: few
J: TRBJ1-4
CDR3: CASSLTGGEKLFF
DNA: TGTGCCAGCAGCTTGACAGGGGGAGAAAAACTGTTTTTT

V: TRBV4-2
D: TRBD2
size: -
J: TRBJ2-1
CDR3: CASSQDRSGGPNEQFF
DNA: TGTGCCAGCAGCCAAGATCGGTCGGGGGGGCCCAATGAGCAGTTCTTC

V: TRBV27
D: -
size: -
J: TRBJ2-1
CDR3: CASTLLALGDNEQFF
DNA: TGTGCCAGCACTCTTCTAGCCCTCGGCGACAATGAGCAGTTCTTC

V: TRBV6-5
D: TRBD1
size: -
J: TRBJ1-2
CDR3: CASSGQGYGYTF
DNA: TGTGCCAGCAGCGGACAGGGTTACGGCTACACCTTC

V: TRBV7-8
D: -
size: -
J: TRBJ2-7
CDR3: CASSFRSGAASYEQYF
DNA: TGTGCCAGCAGCTTTCGATCGGGAGCAGCCTCCTACGAGCAGTACTTC

V: TRBV10-3
D: TRBD1
size: few
J: TRBJ2-6
CDR3: CAIRGTGWGPGANVLTF
DNA: TGTGCCATCAGAGGGACAGGGTGGGGGCCTGGGGCCAACGTCCTGACTTTC

V: TRBV9
D: TRBD2
size: many
J: TRBJ2-5
CDR3: CASSTSGGETQYF
DNA: TGTGCCAGCTCCACTAGCGGAGGGGAGACCCAGTACTTC

V: TRBV24-1
D: -
size: many
J: TRBJ2-7
CDR3: CATSDAPGRQYF
DNA: TGTGCCACCAGTGATGCCCCCGGGAGACAGTACTTC

V: TRBV4-3
D: -
size: many
J: TRBJ2-3
CDR3: CASSYRSTDTQYF
DNA: TGCGCCAGCAGCTACAGGAGCACAGATACGCAGTATTTT

V: TRBV5-4
D: TRBD1
size: few
J: TRBJ1-4
CDR3: CASSPNRNRGALFF
DNA: TGTGCCAGCAGCCCTAACCGGAACAGGGGAGCACTGTTTTTT

V: TRBV18
D: TRBD1
size: few
J: TRBJ1-1
CDR3: CASSPQPDRADTEAFF
DNA: TGTGCCAGCTCACCGCAACCTGACAGGGCTGACACTGAAGCTTTCTTT

V: TRBV4-1
D: -
size: many
J: TRBJ2-7
CDR3: CASSQRESYEQYF
DNA: TGCGCCAGCAGCCAACGGGAGTCCTACGAGCAGTACTTC

V: TRBV14
D: TRBD1
size: -
J: TRBJ1-1
CDR3: CASSQFTGTGWANTEAFF
DNA: TGTGCCAGCAGCCAGTTTACCGGGACAGGTTGGGCGAACACTGAAGCTTTCTTT

V: TRBV10-2
D: -
size: many
J: TRBJ2-1
CDR3: CASSEYHPQGAFF
DNA: TGCGCCAGCAGTGAGTATCACCCCCAAGGGGCGTTCTTC

V: TRBV5-1
D: TRBD2
size: many
J: TRBJ2-1
CDR3: CASSLRASGGSYNEQFF
DNA: TGCGCCAGCAGCTTGCGTGCTAGCGGGGGGTCCTACAATGAGCAGTTCTTC

V: TRBV5-1
D: TRBD1
size: few
J: TRBJ2-3
CDR3: CASSLTGQGSDTQYF
DNA: TGCGCCAGCAGCTTGACTGGACAGGGCTCAGATACGCAGTATTTT

V: TRBV29-1
D: -
size: few
J: TRBJ2-3
CDR3: CSVDFDTSTDTQYF
DNA: TGCAGCGTTGATTTCGACACAAGCACAGATACGCAGTATTTT

V: TRBV7-9
D: TRBD2
size: many
J: TRBJ2-7
CDR3: CASSPRWGGSYEQYF
DNA: TGTGCCAGCAGCCCCCGCTGGGGGGGCTCCTACGAGCAGTACTTC

V: TRBV12-3/TRBV12-4
D: -
size: many
J: TRBJ1-1
CDR3: CASTPRTLMNTEAFF
DNA: TGTGCCAGCACCCCGAGGACACTTATGAACACTGAAGCTTTCTTT

V: TRBV25-1
D: -
size: few
J: TRBJ2-7
CDR3: CASTENSGTYEQYF
DNA: TGTGCCAGCACCGAGAATTCAGGTACCTACGAGCAGTACTTC

V: TRBV6-1
D: TRBD1
size: few
J: TRBJ1-1
CDR3: CASSQGTGSAEAFF
DNA: TGTGCCAGCAGTCAAGGGACAGGGTCGGCTGAAGCTTTCTTT

V: TRBV27
D: TRBD2
size: many
J: TRBJ2-2
CDR3: CASSLSWGGTGELFF
DNA: TGTGCCAGCAGTTTATCGTGGGGGGGTACCGGGGAGCTGTTTTTT

V: TRBV20-1
D: -
size: few
J: TRBJ2-3
CDR3: CSASTPGKQFTDTQYF
DNA: TGCAGTGCTAGTACCCCCGGGAAACAATTCACAGATACGCAGTATTTT

V: TRBV29-1
D: -
size: many
J: TRBJ1-2
CDR3: CSGYDRNYGYTF
DNA: TGCAGCGGGTACGACAGGAACTATGGCTACACCTTC

V: TRBV29-1
D: -
size: many
J: TRBJ2-1
CDR3: CSVPPWAEGYNEQFF
DNA: TGCAGCGTCCCCCCCTGGGCGGAGGGGTACAATGAGCAGTTCTTC

V: TRBV10-3
D: -
size: many
J: TRBJ2-5
CDR3: CAISYQETQYF
DNA: TGTGCCATCAGTTACCAGGAGACCCAGTACTTC